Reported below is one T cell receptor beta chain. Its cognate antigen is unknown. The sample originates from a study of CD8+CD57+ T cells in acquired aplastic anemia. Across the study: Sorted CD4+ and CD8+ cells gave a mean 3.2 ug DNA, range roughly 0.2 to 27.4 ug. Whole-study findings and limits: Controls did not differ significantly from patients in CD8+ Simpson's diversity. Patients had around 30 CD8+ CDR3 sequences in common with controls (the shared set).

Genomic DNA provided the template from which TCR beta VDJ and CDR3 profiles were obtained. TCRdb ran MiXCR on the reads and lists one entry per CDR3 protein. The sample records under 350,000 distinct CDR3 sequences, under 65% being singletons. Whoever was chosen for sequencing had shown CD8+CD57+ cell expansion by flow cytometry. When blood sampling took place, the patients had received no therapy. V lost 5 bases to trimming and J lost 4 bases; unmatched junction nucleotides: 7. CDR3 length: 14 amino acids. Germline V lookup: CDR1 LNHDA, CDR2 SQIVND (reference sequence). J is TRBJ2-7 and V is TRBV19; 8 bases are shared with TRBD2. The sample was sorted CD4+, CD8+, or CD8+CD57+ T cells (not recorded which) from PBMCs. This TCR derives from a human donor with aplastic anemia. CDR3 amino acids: CASSLSGAAYEQYF. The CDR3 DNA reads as TGTGCCAGTAGTCTTAGCGGGGCGGCGTACGAGCAGTACTTC.